The clone carrying this TCR beta chain was observed many times. This sample was taken from a study of T cells in Graves' hyperthyroidism and ophthalmopathy. V was pared by 6 bases and J by 5 bases, with 19 bases between. Germline V gives CDR1 SNHLY, CDR2 FYNNEI. The CDR3 sequence is 15 residues long. The CDR3 regions of TCR beta were amplified from RNA transcripts. With the HTBI primer set, the TCR CDR3 went through a first round of RT-PCR. TCRdb used MiXCR to reprocess the multiplex PCR reads, holding one entry per CDR3 protein. Of 210,000 or so distinct CDR3 sequences in the sample, approximately 17% are singletons; the top ten hold approximately 50%. Each diagnosis was grounded in clinical symptoms, serum thyroxine and TRAb, thyroid ultrasound, and orbital computed tomography.

This chain uses TRBV2 with TRBJ1-2, with D perhaps matching TRBD1 (5 bases). This TCR was recovered from a man between 45 and 60 years old with Graves' hyperthyroidism. Sequenced sample: blood. CDR3 bases: TGTGCCAGCAGAGGGACCGAGGGGATTCGATATGGCTACACCTTC. As protein: CASRGTEGIRYGYTF.